Below are 3 T cell receptor beta chains sequenced from a single sample in a study of blood T cells in healthy people across ages (dated by TCRdb to the mid-2010s). Library prep was done by 5' RACE. Sequencer: Illumina HiSeq 2500. A second PCR of about 6 to 11 cycles was run with a J-beta primer mix and a sample-barcoded 5' primer. TCRdb applied fastp at Q25 and MiXCR to the public reads, then kept only in-frame beta chains. Entries are consolidated by CDR3 protein sequence, retaining the most common genes and DNA. In this sample the table shows about 1.4 million distinct CDR3 sequences, around 59% of which occur a single time. The top ten hold about 6.7% of the sample. Sequenced material: blood. The receptors derive from a man aged 18 to 35 in good health.

With regard to this clonotype: A junction boundary mismatches the germline segment, possibly from a read error. This chain uses TRBV4-1 with TRBJ1-2; unclear D gene. This CDR3 is 13 amino acids long. Per germline, CDR1 MGHRA and CDR2 YSYEKL. CDR3 sequence: CVSSQSGPVGYTF. The CDR3 coding sequence is TGCGTCAGCAGCCAGTCCGGGCCCGTTGGCTACACCTTC.

J is TRBJ2-3 and V is TRBV10-3; perhaps TRBD2 as D (6 bases). V lost 6 bases, J lost 5 bases, and 18 bases lay in between. The CDR3 length is 15 residues. CDR1 and CDR2 (germline): ENHRY, SYGVKD. The CDR3 DNA sequence: TGTGCCATCAGGGCTCCGGGCGCCGGGGGAGATACGCAGTATTTT. This gives the protein CAIRAPGAGGDTQYF.

In its sample, this clonotype was seen a few times. The gene calls are TRBV5-1 and TRBJ2-3, with TRBD2 identical over 9 bases. The germline V gene has CDR1 SGHRS and CDR2 YFSETQ. The CDR3 covers 16 residues. The J segment lost 3 bases and the V segment lost 4 bases, leaving 9 bases of the junction unmatched. The CDR3 loop reads CASSQRLAEQTDTQYF. Here the CDR3 DNA reads TGCGCCAGCAGCCAAAGACTAGCGGAGCAGACAGATACGCAGTATTTT.